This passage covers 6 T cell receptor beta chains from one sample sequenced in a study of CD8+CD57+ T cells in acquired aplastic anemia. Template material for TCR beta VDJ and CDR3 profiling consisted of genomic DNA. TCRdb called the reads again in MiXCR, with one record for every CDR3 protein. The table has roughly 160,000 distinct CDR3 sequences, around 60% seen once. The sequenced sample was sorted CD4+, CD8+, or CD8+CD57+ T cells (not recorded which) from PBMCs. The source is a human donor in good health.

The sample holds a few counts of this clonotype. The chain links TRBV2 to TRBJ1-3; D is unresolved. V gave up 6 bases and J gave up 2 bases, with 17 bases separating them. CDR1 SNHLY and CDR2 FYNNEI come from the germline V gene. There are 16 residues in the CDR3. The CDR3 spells CASSAPGKEAGNTIYF. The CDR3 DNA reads TGTGCCAGCAGCGCGCCGGGAAAAGAGGCTGGAAACACCATATATTTT.

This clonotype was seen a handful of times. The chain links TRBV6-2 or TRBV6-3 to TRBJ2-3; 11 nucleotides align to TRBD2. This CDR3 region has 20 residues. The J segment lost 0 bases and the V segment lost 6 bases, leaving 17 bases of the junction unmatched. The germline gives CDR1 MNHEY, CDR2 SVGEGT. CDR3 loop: CASSSIPGLAVIDSTDTQYF. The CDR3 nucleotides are TGTGCCAGCAGCTCCATACCGGGACTAGCGGTCATCGACAGCACAGATACGCAGTATTTT.

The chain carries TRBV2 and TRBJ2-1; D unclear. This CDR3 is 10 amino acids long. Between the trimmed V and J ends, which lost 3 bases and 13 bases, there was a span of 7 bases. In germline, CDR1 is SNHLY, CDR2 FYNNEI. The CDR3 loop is CASSDGPQFF. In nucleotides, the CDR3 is TGTGCCAGCAGTGACGGACCCCAGTTCTTC.

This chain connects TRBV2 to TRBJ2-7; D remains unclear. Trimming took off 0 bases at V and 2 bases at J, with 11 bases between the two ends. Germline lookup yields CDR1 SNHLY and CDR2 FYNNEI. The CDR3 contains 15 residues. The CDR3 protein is CASSEARPGTYEQYF. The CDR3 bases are TGTGCCAGCAGTGAAGCGCGTCCAGGAACCTACGAGCAGTACTTC.

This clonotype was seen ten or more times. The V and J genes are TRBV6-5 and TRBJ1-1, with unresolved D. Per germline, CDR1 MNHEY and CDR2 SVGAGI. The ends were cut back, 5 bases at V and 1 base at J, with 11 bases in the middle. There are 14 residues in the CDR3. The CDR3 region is CASSRADTNTEAFF. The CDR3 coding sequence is TGTGCCAGCAGTCGTGCAGACACGAACACTGAAGCTTTCTTT.

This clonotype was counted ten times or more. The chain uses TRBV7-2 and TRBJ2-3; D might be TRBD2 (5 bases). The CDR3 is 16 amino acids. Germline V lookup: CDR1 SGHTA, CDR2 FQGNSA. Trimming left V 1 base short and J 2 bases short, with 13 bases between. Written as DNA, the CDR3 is TGTGCCAGCAGCTTAGGTTCACTAGTAAACACAGATACGCAGTATTTT. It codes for CASSLGSLVNTDTQYF.